This record covers a single T cell receptor (beta chain). Sequenced by immunoSEQ multiplex PCR; TCRdb stores in-frame clones only, minus some. The data contain about 42,000 clones, roughly three quarters of them seen just once; the ten biggest clones take up more than 7.5%. The data were obtained in a study of blood T cell repertoires in COVID-19. The germline CDR1 and CDR2 sequences are ENHRY and SYGVKD. The CDR3 runs 14 residues. V shed 7 bases and J shed 0 bases, with 11 bases lying between them. The clonotype was recovered from a man in his 70s with active or convalescent COVID-19. The genes are TRBV10-3 and TRBJ2-3; D not resolved. Source material: peripheral blood. CDR3 sequence reads: CAITRDTSTDTQYF. In nucleotides, the CDR3 is TGTGCCATCACACGAGATACTAGCACAGATACGCAGTATTTT.